This is a list of T cell receptor beta chains from one sample in a study of blood T cell repertoires in COVID-19. TCRdb's table, derived via immunoSEQ multiplex PCR, lists solely in-frame clones and lacks some. Of 30,000 to 35,000 clones listed, roughly 80% were seen once; the top ten hold approximately 3.7%. Specimen: peripheral blood. The receptors derive from a man between 50 and 59 years old with acute or convalescent COVID-19. The CDR3 runs from the conserved cysteine through the conserved F or W. A D gene is named only where the DNA matches it firmly. The size of a clone is reported for some rows only, either as once, few or many, or as a class for expanded clones.

clone_size j_call d_call v_call cdr3_nt cdr3_aa
- TRBJ2-3 TRBD2 TRBV27 TGTGCCAGCACCTTACTAGCGGGACTCACAGATACGCAGTATTTT CASTLLAGLTDTQYF
- TRBJ2-6 TRBD2 TRBV19 TGTGCCAGTACCCTACGGCTAGCGGGAGGGGGGTACTCTGGGGCCAACGTCCTGACTTTC CASTLRLAGGGYSGANVLTF
- TRBJ2-3 TRBD2 TRBV2 TGTGCCAGCACCGGACTAGCGTCCACAGATACGCAGTATTTT CASTGLASTDTQYF
- TRBJ2-2 - TRBV24-1 TGTGCCACCAGTGATTTGAACGGCAGGGAAGGGTCCTACACCGGGGAGCTGTTTTTT CATSDLNGREGSYTGELFF
- TRBJ1-4 TRBD1 TRBV4-1 TGCGCCACCTCGGACAGGGGCGGAGAAAAACTGTTTTTT CATSDRGGEKLFF
once TRBJ2-1 - TRBV18 TGTGCCAGCTCACCCCGGGGAGAGCAGTTCTTC CASSPRGEQFF
- TRBJ2-1 TRBD1 TRBV7-9 TGTGCCAGCAGCTGGGGACAGGGGGTCGTTGAGCAGTTCTTC CASSWGQGVVEQFF
once TRBJ1-1 - TRBV3-1/TRBV3-2 TGTGCCAGCAGCCCAGCGGACGCAAACACTGAAGCTTTCTTT CASSPADANTEAFF
- TRBJ1-2 - TRBV6-5 TGTGCCAGCAGCTTGCGGGGGTTTTATGGCTACACCTTC CASSLRGFYGYTF
- TRBJ2-2 TRBD2 TRBV7-8 TGTGCCAGCAGCTCCGCCCTAGCGGGAGCCGCGGGCACCGGGGAGCTGTTTTTT CASSSALAGAAGTGELFF
few TRBJ2-3 TRBD1 TRBV28 TGTGCCAGCAGTCCCGGACAGGGGGCCACAGATACGCAGTATTTT CASSPGQGATDTQYF
few TRBJ1-4 TRBD1 TRBV6-5 TGTGCCAGCAGTTGGGGACAGGGGGCTGATGAAAAACTGTTTTTT CASSWGQGADEKLFF
once TRBJ1-5 - TRBV28 TGTGCCAGCAGTTCCCCTGGGGGAGGGAATCAGCCCCAGCATTTT CASSSPGGGNQPQHF
- TRBJ1-4 TRBD1 TRBV5-4 TGTGCCAGCAGCTTGGGCGACAGGGCACCTAATGAAAAACTGTTTTTT CASSLGDRAPNEKLFF
once TRBJ2-7 - TRBV5-5 TGTGCCAGCAGCTTGGCCACTGACAACTACGAGCAGTACTTC CASSLATDNYEQYF
- TRBJ2-7 - TRBV30 TGTGCCTGGAGTTATGGGGGCGGAACCTACGAGCAGTACTTC CAWSYGGGTYEQYF
- TRBJ2-4 - TRBV27 TGTGCCAGCAGTTTTAGGGGGTGGGACATTCAGTACTTC CASSFRGWDIQYF
- TRBJ1-2 - TRBV5-4 TGTGCCAGCAGCTTGGTGCAGGGGACAATAGGCTACACCTTC CASSLVQGTIGYTF
- TRBJ1-4 TRBD1 TRBV6-2/TRBV6-3 TGTGCCAGCAGTTATGGGACACAGGGGGCGCGTATGGAAAAACTGTTTTTT CASSYGTQGARMEKLFF
- TRBJ2-3 - TRBV3-1/TRBV3-2 TGTGCCAGCAGCCAAGAATCGTTTCGGGACACAGATACGCAGTATTTT CASSQESFRDTDTQYF
- TRBJ2-7 TRBD1 TRBV6-6 TGTGCCAGCAGCGACGCGACAGGGGGCGCGGAAGAGCAGTACTTC CASSDATGGAEEQYF
- TRBJ2-2 TRBD2 TRBV24-1 TGTGCCACCAGTGATGGGGGGGTTGACACCGGGGAGCTGTTTTTT CATSDGGVDTGELFF